One and the same sample provided the 14 T cell receptor beta chains below, sequenced in a study of regulatory T cells in long-lasting Graves disease (dated by TCRdb to the early 2020s). Preparation of the library involved multiplex PCR. Data came from an Illumina HiSeq 4000. iRepertoire HTBI primers and Arm-PCR amplification of CDR3 regions were used to construct TCR beta libraries. TCRdb cleaned the public reads at Q25 with fastp, built clones with MiXCR and kept in-frame beta chains. Records with the same CDR3 protein are collapsed into one entry carrying the most frequent genes and DNA. This sample holds 400,000 to 500,000 distinct CDR3 sequences; roughly a fifth were observed only once. The top ten clonotypes cover roughly an eighth of the sample. Per the publication, the time point label means: persistent/refractory GD, antithyroid drugs over 5 years with positive TRAb. For both TCR sequencing and RNA sequencing, RNA was extracted from PBMCs in TRIzol.

The sequencing here drew on peripheral blood mononuclear cells (PBMCs), taken when the disease was refractory, from a patient treated with antithyroid drugs. The receptors originated from a female donor with Graves disease.

This clonotype was counted a few times. The chain employs TRBV13 and TRBJ1-1, with 9 bases that match TRBD1. From germline, CDR1 is PRHDT and CDR2 FYEKMQ (reference sequence). V shed 5 bases, J shed 1 base, and the junction held 5 bases outside the gene matches. The CDR3 extends over 15 amino acids. CDR3 in amino acids: CASSATGGANTEAFF. The CDR3 DNA follows: TGTGCCAGCAGCGCCACAGGGGGCGCGAACACTGAAGCTTTCTTT.

This clonotype was seen at least ten times. V usage is TRBV12-3 or TRBV12-4 and J usage is TRBJ2-6; D gene uncertain. This CDR3 comprises 15 residues. V lost 6 bases to trimming and J lost 2 bases, with 11 bases between them. CDR3 bases: TGTGCCAGCAGCAGCAGCGTCGCTGGGGCCAACGTCCTGACTTTC. This encodes CASSSSVAGANVLTF.

This clonotype occurred a few times. The rearrangement joins TRBV19 to TRBJ1-6; weak D call: TRBD1 (6 bases). This CDR3 contains 15 residues. The germline V and J ends were trimmed by 6 bases and 7 bases, with 16 bases remaining between them. Germline CDR1 and CDR2: LNHDA and SQIVND (reference sequence). The CDR3: CASRRDWTVNSPLHF. CDR3 nucleotides: TGTGCCAGTAGGAGGGATTGGACAGTGAATTCACCCCTCCACTTT.

The J gene is TRBJ2-7, the V gene TRBV6-9, with D unresolved. Looked up from germline, CDR1 is MNHGY and CDR2 is SVAAGI. The CDR3 sequence is 12 residues long. The germline V and J ends were trimmed by 3 bases and 4 bases, with 7 bases remaining between them. CDR3 region: CASSYDPYEQYF. The CDR3 nucleotides are TGTGCCAGCAGTTACGACCCATACGAGCAGTACTTC.

This sequence joins TRBV10-2 and TRBJ1-5, with D hard to call. The CDR3 spans 14 residues. Germline V gene lookup returns CDR1 WSHSY and CDR2 SAAADI. V was cut by 8 bases and J by 3 bases, with 14 bases left in between. The CDR3 region is CASPAEQFNQPQHF. As DNA, the CDR3 is TGCGCCAGCCCCGCCGAACAGTTCAATCAGCCCCAGCATTTT.

This clonotype came up a few times. V and J are TRBV30 and TRBJ1-1; the D is unclear. There are 12 residues in the CDR3. Germline V gives CDR1 GTSNPN, CDR2 SVGIG (reference sequence). Trimming stripped 3 bases from V and 7 bases from J, with 12 bases between. This CDR3 reads CAWRWEHGEAFF. The CDR3 DNA is TGTGCCTGGAGATGGGAACACGGTGAAGCTTTCTTT.

Many counts were recorded for this clonotype. The CDR3 region is CASSLGTVAETQYF. The CDR3 bases are TGTGCCAGCAGTCTCGGGACAGTTGCAGAGACCCAGTACTTC. The chain couples TRBV28 to TRBJ2-5; 7 nucleotides align to TRBD1. With 5 bases clipped from V and 4 bases from J, the junction kept 7 bases outside the gene matches. This CDR3 comprises 14 residues. CDR1 is MDHEN, CDR2 SYDVKM, per germline.

This clonotype was seen many times. DNA for the CDR3: TGCAGTGCCCCCCGGACACAAAACATTCAGTACTTC. Its translation is CSAPRTQNIQYF. The rearrangement uses TRBV20-1 and TRBJ2-4; possibly TRBD1 for D (5 bases). Germline values: CDR1 DFQATT, CDR2 SNEGSKA (reference sequence). The length of the CDR3 is 12 residues. Trimming stripped 6 bases from V and 5 bases from J, with 11 bases between.

This clonotype was recorded many times. This rearrangement joins TRBV5-6 to TRBJ2-5; D ambiguous. Germline V gene lookup returns CDR1 SGHDT and CDR2 YYEEEE. This CDR3 contains 15 residues. Trimming pared 4 bases from V and 4 bases from J, leaving 17 bases between. The DNA of the CDR3 is TGTGCCAGCAGCGACGGTTTGGGCTCCGGAGAGACCCAGTACTTC. Translation: CASSDGLGSGETQYF.

This clonotype was detected ten times or more. An end of the junction does not agree with germline; a read error may underlie this. This sequence joins TRBV5-1 and TRBJ2-7; D is possibly TRBD1 (5 bases). The germline V gene encodes CDR1 SGHRS and CDR2 YFSETQ. The CDR3 spans 13 residues. The CDR3 loop reads CASSFRQSYEQYF. The CDR3 coding sequence is TGTGCCAGCAGCTTTCGACAGAGCTACGAGCAGTACTTC.

V usage is TRBV7-8 and J usage is TRBJ2-7; D gene ambiguous. This CDR3 is built from 12 residues. Trimming removed 2 bases at V and 3 bases at J, with 5 bases between. Germline CDR1 and CDR2: SGHVS and FQNEAQ. CDR3 in amino acids: CASSLHGYEQYF. In nucleotides, the CDR3 is TGTGCCAGCAGCTTACACGGCTACGAGCAGTACTTC. Filled out from reference TRBV7-8 and TRBJ2-7, the complete variable domain reads GAGVSQSPRYKVAKRGQDVALRCDPISGHVSLFWYQQALGQGPEFLTYFQNEAQLDKSGLPSDRFFAERPEGSVSTLKIQRTQQEDSAVYLCASSLHGYEQYFGPGTRLTVT.

This clonotype was recorded a few times. This rearrangement joins TRBV6-1 to TRBJ2-7, with D possibly TRBD2 on 6 matching bases. This CDR3 comprises 13 residues. The ends were cut back, 6 bases at V and 2 bases at J, with 11 bases in the middle. Germline CDR1 and CDR2: MNHNS and SASEGT. CDR3 in DNA: TGTGCCAGCAGCGCGGGAAAGCCCTACGAGCAGTACTTC. Translation: CASSAGKPYEQYF.

This clonotype has a count of ten or more. This chain joins TRBV24-1 and TRBJ2-5, with TRBD2 identical over 8 bases. The junction had 8 bases not matched to a gene; V was cut back by 4 bases and J by 5 bases. This CDR3 has 15 amino acids. Germline V gene data show CDR1 as KGHDR and CDR2 as SFDVKD. The CDR3 protein is CATSDPGLEIETQYF. The CDR3 coding sequence is TGTGCCACCAGTGACCCGGGACTAGAGATCGAGACCCAGTACTTC.

This clonotype was found many times. In DNA form, the CDR3 reads TGTGCCAGCAGCCCCCGGGGGGCCGGGGAGCTGTTTTTT. Translating gives CASSPRGAGELFF. This sequence joins TRBV11-2 and TRBJ2-2, with TRBD2 matching over 7 bases. After removal of 5 bases from V and 6 bases from J, the junction contained 3 bases not matched to a gene. Germline-derived CDR1 and CDR2 are SGHAT and FQNNGV. This CDR3 has 13 residues.